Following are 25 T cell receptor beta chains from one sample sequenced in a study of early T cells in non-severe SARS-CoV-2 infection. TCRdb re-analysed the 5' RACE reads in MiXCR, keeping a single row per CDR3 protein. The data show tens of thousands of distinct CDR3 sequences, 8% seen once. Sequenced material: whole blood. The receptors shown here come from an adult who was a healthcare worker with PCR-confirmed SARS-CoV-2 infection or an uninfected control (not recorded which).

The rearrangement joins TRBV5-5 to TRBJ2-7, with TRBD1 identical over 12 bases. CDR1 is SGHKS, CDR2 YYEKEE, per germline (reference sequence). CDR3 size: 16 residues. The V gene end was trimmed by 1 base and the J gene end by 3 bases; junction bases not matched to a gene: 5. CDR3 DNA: TGTGCCAGCAGCTTGACCGGGACAGGGGGCGGCTACGAGCAGTACTTC. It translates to CASSLTGTGGGYEQYF. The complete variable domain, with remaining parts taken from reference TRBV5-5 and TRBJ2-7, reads DAGVTQSPTHLIKTRGQQVTLRCSPISGHKSVSWYQQVLGQGPQFIFQYYEKEERGRGNFPDRFSARQFPNYSSELNVNALLLGDSALYLCASSLTGTGGGYEQYFGPGTRLTVT.

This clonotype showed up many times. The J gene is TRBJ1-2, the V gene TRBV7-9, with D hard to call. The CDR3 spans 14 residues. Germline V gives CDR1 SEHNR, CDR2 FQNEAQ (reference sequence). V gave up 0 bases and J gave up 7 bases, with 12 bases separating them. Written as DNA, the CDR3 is TGTGCCAGCAGCTTAGCTGAGTATACCCCTGGCTACACCTTC. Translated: CASSLAEYTPGYTF.

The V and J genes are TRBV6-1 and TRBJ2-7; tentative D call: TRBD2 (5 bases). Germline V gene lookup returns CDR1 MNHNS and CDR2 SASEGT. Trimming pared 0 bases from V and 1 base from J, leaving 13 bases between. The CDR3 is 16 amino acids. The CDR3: CASSEALGGLSYEQYF. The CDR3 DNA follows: TGTGCCAGCAGTGAAGCGCTAGGCGGACTTTCCTACGAGCAGTACTTC.

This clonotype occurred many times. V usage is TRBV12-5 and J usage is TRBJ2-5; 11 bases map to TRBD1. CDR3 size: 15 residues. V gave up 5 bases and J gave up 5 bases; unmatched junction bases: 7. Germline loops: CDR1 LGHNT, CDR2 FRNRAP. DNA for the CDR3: TGTGCTAGTGGTCCCGGACAGGGGGCTACGGAGACCCAGTACTTC. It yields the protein CASGPGQGATETQYF.

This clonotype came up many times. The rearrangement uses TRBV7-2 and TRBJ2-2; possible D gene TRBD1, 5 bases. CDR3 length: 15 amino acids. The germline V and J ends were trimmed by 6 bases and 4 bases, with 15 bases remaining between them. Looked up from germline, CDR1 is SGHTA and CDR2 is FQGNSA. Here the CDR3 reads CASSPAGWGTGELFF. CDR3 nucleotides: TGTGCCAGCAGTCCTGCAGGGTGGGGCACCGGGGAGCTGTTTTTT. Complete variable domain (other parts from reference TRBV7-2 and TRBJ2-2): GAGVSQSPSNKVTEKGKDVELRCDPISGHTALYWYRQSLGQGLEFLIYFQGNSAPDKSGLPSDRFSAERTGGSVSTLTIQRTQQEDSAVYLCASSPAGWGTGELFFGEGSRLTVL.

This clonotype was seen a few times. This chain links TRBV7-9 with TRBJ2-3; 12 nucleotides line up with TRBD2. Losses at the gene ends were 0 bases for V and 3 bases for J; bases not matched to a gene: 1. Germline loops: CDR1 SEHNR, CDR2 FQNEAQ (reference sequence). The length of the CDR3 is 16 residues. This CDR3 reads CASSLATSGRTDTQYF. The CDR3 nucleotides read TGTGCCAGCAGCTTAGCCACTAGCGGGAGGACAGATACGCAGTATTTT.

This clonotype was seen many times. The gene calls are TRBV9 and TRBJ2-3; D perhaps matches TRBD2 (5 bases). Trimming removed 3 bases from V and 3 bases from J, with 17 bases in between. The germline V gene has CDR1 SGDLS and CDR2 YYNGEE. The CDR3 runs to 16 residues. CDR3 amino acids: CASSGPETRGTDTQYF. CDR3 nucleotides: TGTGCCAGCAGCGGGCCGGAGACCCGGGGAACAGATACGCAGTATTTT.

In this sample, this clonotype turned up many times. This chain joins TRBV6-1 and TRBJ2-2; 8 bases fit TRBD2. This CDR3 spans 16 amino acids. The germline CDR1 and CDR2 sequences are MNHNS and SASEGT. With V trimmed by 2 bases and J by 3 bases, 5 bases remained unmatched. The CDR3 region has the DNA TGTGCCAGCAGTGAAATTTTAGCGGGGTACACCGGGGAGCTGTTTTTT. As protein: CASSEILAGYTGELFF.

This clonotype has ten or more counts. The CDR3 is CASSERVGGLGEQYF. The CDR3 region has the DNA TGCGCCAGCAGTGAAAGGGTGGGCGGCCTGGGGGAGCAGTACTTC. The genes are TRBV10-2 and TRBJ2-7; D remains unclear. Germline V gene lookup returns CDR1 WSHSY and CDR2 SAAADI. The CDR3 loop spans 15 amino acids. Deletions cut 3 bases from V and 7 bases from J, with 19 bases between.

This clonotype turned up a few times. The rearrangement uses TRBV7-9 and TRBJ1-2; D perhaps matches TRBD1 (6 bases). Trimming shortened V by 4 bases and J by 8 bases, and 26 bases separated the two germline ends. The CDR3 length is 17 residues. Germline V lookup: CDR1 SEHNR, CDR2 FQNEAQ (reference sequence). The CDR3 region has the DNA TGTGCCAGCAGCTCCCGCTTCCCTACCAGGGGTGACGGAGGCTACACCTTC. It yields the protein CASSSRFPTRGDGGYTF. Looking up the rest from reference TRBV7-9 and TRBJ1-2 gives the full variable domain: DTGVSQNPRHKITKRGQNVTFRCDPISEHNRLYWYRQTLGQGPEFLTYFQNEAQLEKSRLLSDRFSAERPKGSFSTLEIQRTEQGDSAMYLCASSSRFPTRGDGGYTFGSGTRLTVV.

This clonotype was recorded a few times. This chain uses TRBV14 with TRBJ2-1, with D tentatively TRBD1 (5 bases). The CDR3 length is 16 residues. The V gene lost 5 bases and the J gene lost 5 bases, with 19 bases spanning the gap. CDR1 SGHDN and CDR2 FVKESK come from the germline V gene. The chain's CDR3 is CASSSLGLRAHNEQFF. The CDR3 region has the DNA TGTGCCAGCAGCTCTCTGGGGCTTAGGGCGCACAATGAGCAGTTCTTC. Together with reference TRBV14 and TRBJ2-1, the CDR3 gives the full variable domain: EAGVTQFPSHSVIEKGQTVTLRCDPISGHDNLYWYRRVMGKEIKFLLHFVKESKQDESGMPNNRFLAERTGGTYSTLKVQPAELEDSGVYFCASSSLGLRAHNEQFFGPGTRLTVL.

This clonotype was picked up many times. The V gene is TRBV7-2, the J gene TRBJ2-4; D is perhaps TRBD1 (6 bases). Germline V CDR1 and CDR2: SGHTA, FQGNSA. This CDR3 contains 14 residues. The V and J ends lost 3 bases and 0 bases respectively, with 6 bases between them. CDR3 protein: CASSFRGAKNIQYF. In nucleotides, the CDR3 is TGTGCCAGCAGCTTCAGGGGAGCCAAAAACATTCAGTACTTC.

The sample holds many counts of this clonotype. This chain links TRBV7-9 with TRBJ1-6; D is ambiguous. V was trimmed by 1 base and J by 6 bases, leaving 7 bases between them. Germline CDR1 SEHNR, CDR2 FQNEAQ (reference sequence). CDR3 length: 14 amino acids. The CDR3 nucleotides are TGTGCCAGCAGCTTAGTCCGCGGTAATTCACCCCTCCACTTT. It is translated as CASSLVRGNSPLHF.

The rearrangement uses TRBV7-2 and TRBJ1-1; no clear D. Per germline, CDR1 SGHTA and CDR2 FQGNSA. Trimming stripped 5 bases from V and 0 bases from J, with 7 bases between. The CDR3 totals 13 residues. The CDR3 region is CASSPPMNTEAFF. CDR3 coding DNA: TGTGCCAGCAGCCCCCCAATGAACACTGAAGCTTTCTTT. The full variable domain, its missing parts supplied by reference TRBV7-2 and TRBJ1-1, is GAGVSQSPSNKVTEKGKDVELRCDPISGHTALYWYRQSLGQGLEFLIYFQGNSAPDKSGLPSDRFSAERTGGSVSTLTIQRTQQEDSAVYLCASSPPMNTEAFFGQGTRLTVV.

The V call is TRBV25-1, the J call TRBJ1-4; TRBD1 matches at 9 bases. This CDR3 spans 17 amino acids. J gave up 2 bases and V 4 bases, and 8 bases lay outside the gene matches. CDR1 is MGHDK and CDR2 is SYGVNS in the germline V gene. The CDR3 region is CASSVIQGAWTNEKLFF. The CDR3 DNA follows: TGTGCCAGCAGTGTTATACAGGGGGCCTGGACTAATGAAAAACTGTTTTTT.

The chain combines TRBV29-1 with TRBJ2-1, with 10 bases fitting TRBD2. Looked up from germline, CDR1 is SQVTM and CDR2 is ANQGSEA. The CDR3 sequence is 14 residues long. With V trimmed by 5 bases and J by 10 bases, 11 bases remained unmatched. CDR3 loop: CSVTSGTRSGEQFF. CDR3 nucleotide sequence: TGCAGCGTTACTAGCGGGACGCGGTCGGGAGAGCAGTTCTTC.

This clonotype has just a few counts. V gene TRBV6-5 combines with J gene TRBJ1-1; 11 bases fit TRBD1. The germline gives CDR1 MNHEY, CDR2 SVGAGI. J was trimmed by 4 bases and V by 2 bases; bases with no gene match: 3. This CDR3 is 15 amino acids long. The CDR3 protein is CASSYAGTGGTEAFF. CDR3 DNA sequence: TGTGCCAGCAGTTACGCCGGGACAGGGGGCACTGAAGCTTTCTTT.

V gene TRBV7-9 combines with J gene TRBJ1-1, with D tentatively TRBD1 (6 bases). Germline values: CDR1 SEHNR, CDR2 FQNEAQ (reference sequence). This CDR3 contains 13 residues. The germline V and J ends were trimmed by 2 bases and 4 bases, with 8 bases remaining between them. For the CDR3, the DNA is TGTGCCAGCAGCTTACAGGGGCCCACTGAAGCTTTCTTT. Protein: CASSLQGPTEAFF.

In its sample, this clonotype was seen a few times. CDR3 sequence: CASSSSGRSYNEQFF. The CDR3 DNA sequence: TGTGCCAGCAGTTCTAGCGGGAGATCCTACAATGAGCAGTTCTTC. This chain connects TRBV12-3 or TRBV12-4 to TRBJ2-1, with 10 bases that match TRBD2. V was clipped by 4 bases and J by 1 base; unmatched bases: 1. The CDR3 runs 15 residues.

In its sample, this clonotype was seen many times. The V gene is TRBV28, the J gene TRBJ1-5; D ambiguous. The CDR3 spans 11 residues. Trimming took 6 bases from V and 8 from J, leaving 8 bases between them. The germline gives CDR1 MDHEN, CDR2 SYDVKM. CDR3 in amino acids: CASSRPEPQHF. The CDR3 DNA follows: TGTGCCAGCAGCCGCCCCGAGCCCCAGCATTTT.

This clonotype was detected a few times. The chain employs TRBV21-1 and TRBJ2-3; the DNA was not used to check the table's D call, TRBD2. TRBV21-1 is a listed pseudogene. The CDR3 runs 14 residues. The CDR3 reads CASSKGGSTDTQYF. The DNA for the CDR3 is TGTGCCAGCAGCAAAGGCGGGAGCACAGATACGCAGTATTTT.

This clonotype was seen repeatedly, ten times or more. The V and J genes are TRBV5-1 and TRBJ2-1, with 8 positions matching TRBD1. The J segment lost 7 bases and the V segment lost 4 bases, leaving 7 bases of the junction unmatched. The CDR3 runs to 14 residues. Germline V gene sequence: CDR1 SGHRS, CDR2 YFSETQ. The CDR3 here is CASSRGDRSNEQFF. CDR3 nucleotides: TGCGCCAGCAGCCGCGGGGACAGGTCTAATGAGCAGTTCTTC.

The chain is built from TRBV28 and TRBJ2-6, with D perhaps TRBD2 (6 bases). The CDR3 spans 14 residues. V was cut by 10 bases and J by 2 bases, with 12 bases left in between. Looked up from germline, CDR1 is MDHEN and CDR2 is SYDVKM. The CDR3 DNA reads TGTGCCACCTTCTCGGGGGCTGGGGCCAACGTCCTGACTTTC. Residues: CATFSGAGANVLTF.

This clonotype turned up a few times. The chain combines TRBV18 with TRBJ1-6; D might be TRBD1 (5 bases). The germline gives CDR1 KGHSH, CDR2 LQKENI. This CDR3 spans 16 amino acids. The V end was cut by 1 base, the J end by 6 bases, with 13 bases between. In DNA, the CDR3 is TGTGCCAGCTCACCACAGGGACGCCGATCTAATTCACCCCTCCACTTT. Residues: CASSPQGRRSNSPLHF.

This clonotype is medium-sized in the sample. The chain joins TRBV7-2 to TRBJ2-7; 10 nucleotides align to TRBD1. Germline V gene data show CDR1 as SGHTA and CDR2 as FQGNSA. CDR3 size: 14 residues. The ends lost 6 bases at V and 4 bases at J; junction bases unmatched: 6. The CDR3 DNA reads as TGTGCCAGCAGTCGAGGGGGACAGGGGTACGAGCAGTACTTC. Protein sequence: CASSRGGQGYEQYF.